Described below is a single T cell receptor beta chain sequence and its context. Measured with immunoSEQ multiplex PCR; TCRdb has only the in-frame clones, and not every one. The table shows tens of thousands of clones, with roughly 90% occurring only once. The CDR3 is 13 amino acids. Trimming shortened V by 6 bases and J by 2 bases, and 6 bases separated the two germline ends. The germline V gene has CDR1 KGHDR and CDR2 SFDVKD. The data were taken from a study of control samples from healthy donors and cancer patients. Material for sequencing was PBMCs. The receptor was derived from a man aged 35 to 55 with colorectal cancer. The V and J genes are TRBV24-1 and TRBJ2-2; no clear D. The CDR3 loop is CATSSPNTGELFF. In DNA form, the CDR3 reads TGTGCCACCAGTAGTCCTAACACCGGGGAGCTGTTTTTT.